This record looks at one T cell receptor beta chain sequence and its context. This clone's antigen is unknown. Qualities for individual bases were not recorded, and no much larger clone is one base off. The collaborating institutions used their own protocols to collect whole blood in K2EDTA tubes. For TCRbeta analysis, collaborators shipped samples as frozen whole blood, isolated PBMCs, or DNA extracted from either of those sample types. TCRbeta CDR3 regions were amplified from genomic DNA using the immunoSEQ Assay, a bias-controlled multiplex PCR. Regarding the original processing steps: The number of nucleated cells in each sample was estimated by amplification of reference gene primers within the assay. To quantify the absolute abundance of each unique TCRbeta CDR3 rearrangement, sequence reads were collapsed and filtered. For each sample, productive Simpson clonality was calculated by taking the square root of Simpson's diversity index across productive rearrangements. TCRdb mirrors the immuneACCESS table, restricted to in-frame sequences. Some clones are absent from its copies; in checked studies, under half trace to an unresolved V gene, and the reason for the others is unknown. D and trimming were read from the DNA, whereas the V and J calls and clone size are those reported in that table. Within this sample are roughly 100,000 clones, with 90% to 95% of them counted one time only. 5% to 6.5% of the sample belongs to the ten largest clones.

This record belongs to a study of blood T cell repertoires in COVID-19 (TCRdb year 2020). For the wider study: Samples covering the acute and convalescent phases of COVID-19 were provided by collaborators in the United States, Italy and Spain. The prospective study material was composed of cDNA or gDNA derived from T cells, B-cell-depleted T cells, or PBMCs. Deeply sampled blood TCRbeta repertoires from subjects exposed to, actively infected with, or recovered from COVID-19 were included in the dataset. The repertoires were released in a freely available public database meant as a resource for research on the immune response to SARS-CoV-2. The samples were drawn from the first 160 participants of the ongoing ImmuneRACE study and from 1,254 subjects provided by 6 global collaborators. Sample metadata almost always included a de-identified subject ID, COVID-19 status, age in years and sex. Where HLA class I and class II types were available, the types were taken from metadata supplied by the sample provider, not from assay-based typing. Summary of the overall study and its limitations: The amount of clinical and demographic metadata varied by source and participant and was provided uncurated.

The germline V gene sets CDR1 to SGHVS and CDR2 to FNYEAQ. Spanning cysteine to phenylalanine, the CDR3 consists of 15 amino acids. Kept here is only the CDR3 DNA, which spans 45 bases and is read in frame from base 1. The V end gives up 4 bases and the J end 2 bases, leaving 6 bases in the junction not matched to a gene. The V and J genes are TRBV7-6 and TRBJ2-3; 7 of the junction bases match TRBD1. The sample was peripheral blood. This TCR was sampled from a human donor in a cohort sampled during active COVID-19. The DNA reads as follows: TGTGCCAGCAGCTCTCCCGACAGGGTCACAGATACGCAGTATTTT. It encodes CASSSPDRVTDTQYF.